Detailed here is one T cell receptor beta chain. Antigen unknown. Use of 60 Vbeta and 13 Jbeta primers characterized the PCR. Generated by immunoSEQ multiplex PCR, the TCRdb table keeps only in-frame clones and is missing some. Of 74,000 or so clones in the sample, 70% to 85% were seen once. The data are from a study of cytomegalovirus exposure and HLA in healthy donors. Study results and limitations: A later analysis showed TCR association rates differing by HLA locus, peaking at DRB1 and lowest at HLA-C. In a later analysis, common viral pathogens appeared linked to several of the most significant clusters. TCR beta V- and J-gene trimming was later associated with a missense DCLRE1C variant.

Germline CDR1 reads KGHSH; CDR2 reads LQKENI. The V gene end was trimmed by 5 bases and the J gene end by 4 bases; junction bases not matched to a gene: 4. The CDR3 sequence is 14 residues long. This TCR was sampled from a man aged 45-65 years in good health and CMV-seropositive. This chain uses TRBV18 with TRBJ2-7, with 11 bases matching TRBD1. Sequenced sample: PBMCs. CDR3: CASSTGQGGYEQYF. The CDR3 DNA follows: TGTGCCAGCTCAACGGGACAGGGGGGATACGAGCAGTACTTC.